Each of the 9 T cell receptor beta chains below was sequenced from the same sample in a study of response to subunit inactivated influenza vaccine. TCRdb analysed the RT-PCR reads with MiXCR anew, one entry per CDR3 protein. The table includes about 520,000 distinct CDR3 sequences, approximately 11% detected once. Sample: PBMCs from blood, taken 40 to 50 days after vaccination. Source of these receptors: a man in his fifties or sixties who received an inactivated influenza vaccine.

This clonotype was counted at least ten times. V and J are TRBV5-1 and TRBJ2-2, with D unclear. The germline V and J ends were trimmed by 6 bases and 3 bases, with 15 bases remaining between them. Germline loops: CDR1 SGHRS, CDR2 YFSETQ. This CDR3 comprises 15 residues. The CDR3 loop reads CASTERLPDTGELFF. The CDR3 nucleotides read TGCGCCAGCACCGAACGGCTGCCGGACACCGGGGAGCTGTTTTTT.

This chain uses TRBV12-3 or TRBV12-4 with TRBJ1-5; D is uncertain. V was clipped by 3 bases and J by 9 bases, with 9 bases between them. This CDR3 has 12 residues. The CDR3 sequence is CASSFFSRPQHF. In DNA, the CDR3 is TGTGCCAGCAGTTTCTTTTCAAGGCCCCAGCATTTT.

This clonotype was observed many times. V and J are TRBV25-1 and TRBJ2-1; 13 bases are shared with TRBD2. The germline gives CDR1 MGHDK, CDR2 SYGVNS. Unmatched junction bases numbered 19, after V lost 7 bases and J lost 4 bases. The CDR3 has 20 residues. Written as DNA, the CDR3 is TGTGCCAGCACCGGACCCCCAGGGACTAGCGGGACCCCCGCGTACAATGAGCAGTTCTTC. Its translation is CASTGPPGTSGTPAYNEQFF.

The chain couples TRBV25-1 to TRBJ1-2, with 7 bases that match TRBD1. V shed 3 bases, J shed 3 bases, and the junction held 7 bases outside the gene matches. From germline, CDR1 is MGHDK and CDR2 SYGVNS. This CDR3 contains 15 residues. The CDR3 bases are TGTGCCAGCAGTGACCTCGGACAGGCTGACTATGGCTACACCTTC. Protein product: CASSDLGQADYGYTF.

This chain joins TRBV9 and TRBJ2-5; 7 bases are a match to TRBD2. The germline V gene has CDR1 SGDLS and CDR2 YYNGEE. This CDR3 has 14 amino acids. V dropped 3 bases and J dropped 2; count of bases not matched to a gene: 4. In DNA, the CDR3 is TGTGCCAGCAGCGGGGGACTATTTCAAGAGACCCAGTACTTC. It yields the protein CASSGGLFQETQYF.

This clonotype came up many times. The chain joins TRBV7-9 to TRBJ1-1; TRBD1 is a possible D gene (6 bases). Per germline, CDR1 SEHNR and CDR2 FQNEAQ (reference sequence). The CDR3 totals 15 residues. V lost 5 bases, J lost 0 bases, and 13 bases lay in between. The CDR3 protein is CASSPDRTMNTEAFF. CDR3 bases: TGTGCCAGCAGCCCGGACAGAACCATGAACACTGAAGCTTTCTTT.

The chain joins TRBV7-9 to TRBJ2-3; maybe TRBD2 (6 bases). Per germline, CDR1 SEHNR and CDR2 FQNEAQ (reference sequence). V was shortened by 0 bases and J by 2 bases, with 12 bases between the two germline ends. The CDR3 covers 16 residues. The CDR3 sequence: CASSLALTRNTDTQYF. The CDR3 nucleotides are TGTGCCAGCAGCTTAGCTCTGACTAGAAACACAGATACGCAGTATTTT.

This rearrangement joins TRBV4-2 to TRBJ1-1; D remains ambiguous. This CDR3 is built from 16 residues. The germline V gene encodes CDR1 LGHNA and CDR2 YNFKEQ. Trimming removed 0 bases at V and 1 base at J, with 12 bases between. The CDR3 sequence: CASSQEYGGTNTEAFF. The CDR3 DNA reads TGTGCCAGCAGCCAAGAGTATGGCGGAACGAACACTGAAGCTTTCTTT.

This clonotype has ten or more counts. DNA for the CDR3: TGTGCCAGCAGCCCCGACCCCTGGAGGGACACCGGGGAGCTGTTTTTT. Amino acids: CASSPDPWRDTGELFF. The J gene is TRBJ2-2, the V gene TRBV6-2 or TRBV6-3, with D tentatively TRBD2 (6 bases). Germline CDR1 MNHEY, CDR2 SVGEGT. V was trimmed by 6 bases and J by 3 bases, leaving 17 bases between them. CDR3 size: 16 residues.